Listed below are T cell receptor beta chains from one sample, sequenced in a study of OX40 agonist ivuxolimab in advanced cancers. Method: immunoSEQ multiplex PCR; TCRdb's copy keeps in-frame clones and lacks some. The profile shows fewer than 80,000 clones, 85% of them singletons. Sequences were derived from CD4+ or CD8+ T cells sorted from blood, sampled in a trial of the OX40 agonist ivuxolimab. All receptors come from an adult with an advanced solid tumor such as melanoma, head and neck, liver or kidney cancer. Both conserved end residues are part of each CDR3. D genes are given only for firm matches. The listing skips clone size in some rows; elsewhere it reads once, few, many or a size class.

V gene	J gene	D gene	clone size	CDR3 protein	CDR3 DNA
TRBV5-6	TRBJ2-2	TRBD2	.	CASSLGGRGVTGELFF	TGTGCCAGCAGCTTGGGGGGCCGGGGGGTCACCGGGGAGCTGTTTTTT
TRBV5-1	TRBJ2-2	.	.	CASSVSRGTGELFF	TGCGCCAGCAGTGTGTCTCGCGGCACCGGGGAGCTGTTTTTT
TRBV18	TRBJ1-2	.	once	CASSPEGIGNYGYTF	TGTGCCAGCTCACCGGAGGGGATCGGTAACTATGGCTACACCTTC
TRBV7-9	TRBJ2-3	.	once	CAPAGDGTDTQYF	TGTGCCCCGGCAGGGGATGGCACAGATACGCAGTATTTT
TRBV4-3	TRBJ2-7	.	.	CASSQGWGSSYEQYF	TGCGCCAGCAGCCAAGGATGGGGCAGCTCCTACGAGCAGTACTTC
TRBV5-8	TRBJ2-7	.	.	CASSHQGKGEQYF	TGTGCCAGCAGCCACCAGGGGAAGGGCGAGCAGTACTTC
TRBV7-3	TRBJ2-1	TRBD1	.	CASSSTGSSYNEQFF	TGTGCCAGCAGCTCGACAGGGTCCTCCTACAATGAGCAGTTCTTC
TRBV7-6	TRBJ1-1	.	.	CASRHRREGEAFF	TGTGCCAGCAGACATAGGAGGGAGGGGGAAGCTTTCTTT
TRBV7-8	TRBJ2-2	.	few	CASTFRQYTGELFF	TGTGCCAGCACCTTCAGACAGTACACCGGGGAGCTGTTTTTT
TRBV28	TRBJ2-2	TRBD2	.	CASTGLAATGELFF	TGTGCCAGCACCGGACTAGCGGCTACCGGGGAGCTGTTTTTT
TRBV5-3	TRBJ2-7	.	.	CARSTIPQAAPSAYEQYF	TGTGCCAGAAGCACAATACCCCAAGCGGCTCCCAGCGCCTACGAGCAGTACTTC
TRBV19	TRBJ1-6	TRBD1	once	CASKDRGQSPLHF	TGTGCCAGTAAAGACAGGGGGCAATCACCCCTCCACTTT
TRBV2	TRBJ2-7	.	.	CASRGRNYEQYF	TGTGCCAGCAGAGGCAGAAACTACGAGCAGTACTTC
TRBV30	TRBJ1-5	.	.	CAWSTTLEGPQHF	TGTGCCTGGAGTACCACACTGGAGGGGCCCCAGCATTTT
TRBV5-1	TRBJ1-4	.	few	CASSSPTGTADEKLFF	TGCGCCAGCAGCTCTCCAACCGGGACCGCGGATGAAAAACTGTTTTTT
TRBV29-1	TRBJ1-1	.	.	CSVDQGGMTEAFF	TGCAGCGTGGATCAAGGGGGGATGACTGAAGCTTTCTTT
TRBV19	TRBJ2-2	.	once	CASSMGVPAGELFF	TGTGCCAGTAGTATGGGAGTCCCGGCCGGGGAGCTGTTTTTT
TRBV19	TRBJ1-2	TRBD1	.	CASSIRPTGLGGYTF	TGTGCCAGTAGTATTCGTCCGACAGGGCTTGGGGGCTACACCTTC
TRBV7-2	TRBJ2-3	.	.	CASSPRDRSTDTQYF	TGTGCCAGCAGCCCCCGGGACCGTAGCACAGATACGCAGTATTTT
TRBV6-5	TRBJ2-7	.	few	CASSKPGSPYEQYF	TGTGCCAGCAGTAAACCAGGGTCACCCTACGAGCAGTACTTC
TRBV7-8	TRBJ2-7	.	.	CASSLRGLSYEQYF	TGTGCCAGCAGCTTACGTGGACTTTCCTACGAGCAGTACTTC
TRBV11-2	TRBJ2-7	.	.	CASSLVSAEQYF	TGTGCCAGCAGCTTAGTGTCGGCCGAGCAGTACTTC
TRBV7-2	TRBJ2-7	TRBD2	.	CASSLSGDLSYEQYF	TGTGCCAGCAGCTTGAGCGGGGATCTCTCCTACGAGCAGTACTTC
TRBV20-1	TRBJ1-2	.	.	CSASKGNGYTF	TGCAGTGCTAGTAAGGGTAATGGCTACACCTTC
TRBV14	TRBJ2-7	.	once	CASSQGLRNYEQYF	TGTGCCAGCAGCCAAGGGCTGAGGAACTACGAGCAGTACTTC
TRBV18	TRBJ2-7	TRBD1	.	CASSSGQESYEQYF	TGTGCCAGCTCATCTGGACAGGAATCGTACGAGCAGTACTTC
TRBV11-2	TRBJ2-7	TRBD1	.	CASSSLQGSWYEQYF	TGTGCCAGCAGCTCCTTACAGGGGAGTTGGTACGAGCAGTACTTC
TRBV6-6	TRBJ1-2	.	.	CASRGDGYTF	TGTGCCAGCAGGGGAGATGGCTACACCTTC
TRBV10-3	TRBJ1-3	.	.	CAIKTSGNTIYF	TGTGCCATCAAGACCTCTGGAAACACCATATATTTT
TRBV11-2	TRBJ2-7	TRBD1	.	CASTRTSGTGSTQQYF	TGTGCCAGCACCCGAACCTCCGGGACAGGCTCTACTCAGCAGTACTTC
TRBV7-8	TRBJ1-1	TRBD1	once	CASSLGRAGGSAFF	TGTGCCAGCAGCTTAGGCCGGGCAGGGGGCTCGGCTTTCTTT
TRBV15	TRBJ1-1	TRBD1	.	CATSLTGVQNTEAFF	TGTGCCACCAGTCTGACAGGGGTACAGAACACTGAAGCTTTCTTT
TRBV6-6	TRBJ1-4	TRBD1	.	CASRARDRGEKLFF	TGTGCCAGCAGGGCCCGGGACAGGGGTGAAAAACTGTTTTTT
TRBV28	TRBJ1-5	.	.	CASSLIQDSWSNQPQHF	TGTGCCAGCAGCCTTATCCAGGACAGTTGGTCCAATCAGCCCCAGCATTTT
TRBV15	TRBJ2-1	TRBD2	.	CATSRVTSGRALGFRRQFF	TGTGCCACCAGCAGAGTAACAAGCGGGAGGGCTCTGGGGTTTCGTAGGCAGTTCTTC
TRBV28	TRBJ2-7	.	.	CASRFERPFSSYEQYF	TGTGCCAGCAGGTTCGAGCGGCCCTTTTCCTCCTACGAGCAGTACTTC
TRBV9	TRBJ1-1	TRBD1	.	CASSAGDRGNTEAFF	TGTGCCAGCAGCGCGGGGGACAGGGGAAACACTGAAGCTTTCTTT
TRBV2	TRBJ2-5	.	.	CASSKKETQYF	TGTGCCAGCAGCAAGAAAGAGACCCAGTACTTC
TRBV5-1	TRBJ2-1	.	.	CASSSRVGSYNEQFF	TGCGCCAGCAGCTCCAGGGTCGGCTCCTACAATGAGCAGTTCTTC
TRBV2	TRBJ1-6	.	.	CASKLTGTGNSPLHF	TGTGCCAGTAAACTGACCGGGACGGGGAATTCACCCCTCCACTTT
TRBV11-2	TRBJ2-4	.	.	CASSPLKGDSPLGIQYF	TGTGCCAGCAGCCCACTTAAAGGGGACTCCCCCCTAGGTATTCAGTACTTC
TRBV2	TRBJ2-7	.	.	CASMRLASVNEQYF	TGTGCCAGCATGAGGTTGGCTAGCGTGAACGAGCAGTACTTC